Presented here are 18 T cell receptor beta chains from one specimen sequenced in a study of T cells in Graves' hyperthyroidism and ophthalmopathy. The source material, RNA transcripts, was used to amplify TCR beta CDR3 regions. TCR CDR3 underwent first-round RT-PCR with the HTBI primer set. Using its own MiXCR run on the multiplex PCR reads, TCRdb lists one record per CDR3 protein. The sample records around 290,000 distinct CDR3 sequences, approximately 13% being singletons. Sequencing was done on a sample of blood. These receptors came from a woman aged 40 to 49 with Graves' hyperthyroidism.

This clonotype has a count of ten or more. CDR3 protein: CASQGLAGVMGEQFF. The CDR3 DNA follows: TGTGCCAGCCAGGGACTAGCGGGAGTTATGGGAGAGCAGTTCTTC. The chain combines TRBV12-3 or TRBV12-4 with TRBJ2-1, with 14 bases aligning to TRBD2. The CDR3 has 15 amino acids. V shed 8 bases and J 10 bases; nucleotides not matched to a gene: 10.

This clonotype was seen repeatedly, ten times or more. V gene TRBV6-6 combines with J gene TRBJ2-5, with D unresolved. The CDR3 runs to 15 residues. Germline V gene lookup returns CDR1 MNHNY and CDR2 SVGAGI (reference sequence). V was pared by 2 bases and J by 4 bases, with 14 bases between. This CDR3 reads CASSYGVSPSETQYF. CDR3 sequence (DNA): TGTGCCAGCAGTTACGGGGTGTCCCCCTCAGAGACCCAGTACTTC.

This clonotype was seen more than once but under ten times. The gene calls are TRBV9 and TRBJ2-2, with D perhaps TRBD1 (5 bases). Deletions cut 2 bases from V and 3 bases from J, with 23 bases between. Germline CDR1 is SGDLS and CDR2 is YYNGEE. The CDR3 loop spans 19 amino acids. CDR3 amino acids: CASSVDRGFRNVYTGELFF. For the CDR3, the DNA is TGTGCCAGCAGCGTCGACAGAGGATTTAGGAATGTTTACACCGGGGAGCTGTTTTTT.

The chain is built from TRBV30 and TRBJ1-1; 7 bases fit TRBD1. V dropped 0 bases and J dropped 4; count of bases not matched to a gene: 17. Germline CDR1 is GTSNPN and CDR2 is SVGIG (reference sequence). The CDR3 has 18 residues. For the CDR3, the DNA is TGTGCCTGGAGTGTATTTTTGGGACAGCTTACAGAGCGCACTGAAGCTTTCTTT. It is translated as CAWSVFLGQLTERTEAFF.

This clonotype has at least ten counts. V gene TRBV2 combines with J gene TRBJ1-6; a possible D gene is TRBD1 (5 bases). Trimming stripped 0 bases from V and 7 bases from J, with 16 bases between. The CDR3 extends over 17 amino acids. Germline V CDR1 and CDR2: SNHLY, FYNNEI. Here the CDR3 DNA reads TGTGCCAGCAGTGAAGCCCCCCTGGCAGGGAGAAATTCACCCCTCCACTTT. It specifies CASSEAPLAGRNSPLHF.

To note about this clonotype: A much larger clone lies one base from this, so it may be a read error. This rearrangement joins TRBV15 to TRBJ2-5, with TRBD1 matching 8 bases. V lost 0 bases, J lost 2 bases, and 2 bases stayed unmatched. The CDR3 has 15 residues. CDR1 LNHNV and CDR2 YYDKDF come from the germline V gene (reference sequence). This CDR3 reads CATSRDRGRQETQYF. The DNA of the CDR3 is TGTGCCACCAGCAGAGACAGGGGGCGGCAAGAGACCCAGTACTTC.

The V call is TRBV4-1, the J call TRBJ2-1; D may correspond to TRBD1 or TRBD2 (6 bases each). V was shortened by 1 base and J by 3 bases, with 16 bases between the two germline ends. Germline V gene sequence: CDR1 MGHRA, CDR2 YSYEKL. This CDR3 has 17 residues. The CDR3 is CASSQVSGAEVYNEQFF. The CDR3 coding sequence is TGCGCCAGCAGCCAAGTCTCGGGGGCAGAGGTCTACAATGAGCAGTTCTTC.

Many counts were recorded for this clonotype. This rearrangement joins TRBV20-1 to TRBJ2-5; 10 nucleotides align to TRBD2. The CDR3 contains 14 residues. With 5 bases clipped from V and 3 bases from J, the junction kept 6 bases outside the gene matches. Per the germline V gene, CDR1 is DFQATT and CDR2 is SNEGSKA (reference sequence). The CDR3 DNA reads as TGCAGTGCTGAGACTAGCGGGTCAAAAGAGACCCAGTACTTC. It translates to CSAETSGSKETQYF.

The chain combines TRBV28 with TRBJ2-1, with 7 bases aligning to TRBD2. The CDR3 is made up of 15 amino acids. V shed 6 bases and J 5 bases; nucleotides not matched to a gene: 10. CDR1 is MDHEN and CDR2 is SYDVKM in the germline V gene. This chain's CDR3 is CASRGRAGADNEQFF. In DNA, the CDR3 is TGTGCCAGCAGGGGGCGGGCGGGAGCAGACAATGAGCAGTTCTTC. The full variable domain, rest sourced from reference TRBV28 and TRBJ2-1, is DVKVTQSSRYLVKRTGEKVFLECVQDMDHENMFWYRQDPGLGLRLIYFSYDVKMKEKGDIPEGYSVSREKKERFSLILESASTNQTSMYLCASRGRAGADNEQFFGPGTRLTVL.

This clonotype was detected once. This clone may be a read error of a much larger clone one base away. The V and J genes are TRBV20-1 and TRBJ2-7, with TRBD2 matching over 11 bases. Germline V gene lookup returns CDR1 DFQATT and CDR2 SNEGSKA (reference sequence). The CDR3 is made up of 17 amino acids. The J segment lost 9 bases and the V segment lost 0 bases, leaving 16 bases of the junction unmatched. The CDR3 loop is CSARDLRIAGGWRAQYF. Written as DNA, the CDR3 is TGCAGTGCTAGAGATCTTAGGATAGCGGGAGGGTGGAGAGCGCAGTACTTC.

This clonotype was counted at least ten times. This chain joins TRBV6-1 and TRBJ2-1; no definite D call. V was clipped by 6 bases and J by 4 bases, with 10 bases between them. The CDR3 covers 13 residues. Per germline, CDR1 MNHNS and CDR2 SASEGT. CDR3 protein: CASSPDDYNEQFF. CDR3 DNA sequence: TGTGCCAGCAGCCCCGACGATTACAATGAGCAGTTCTTC.

Ten or more counts support this clonotype. The chain couples TRBV30 to TRBJ1-1; D gene ambiguous. Trimming left V 4 bases short and J 7 bases short, with 10 bases between. CDR1 and CDR2 from the germline V gene are GTSNPN and SVGIG (reference sequence). The CDR3 covers 11 residues. The CDR3 region has the DNA TGTGCCTGGACCGGGAGCGGTGAAGCTTTCTTT. Translated, it gives CAWTGSGEAFF.

This clonotype occurred many times. This chain connects TRBV20-1 to TRBJ1-1; D call uncertain. CDR1 is DFQATT and CDR2 is SNEGSKA in the germline V gene (reference sequence). The V gene lost 5 bases and the J gene lost 0 bases, with 10 bases spanning the gap. The CDR3 runs 13 residues. The CDR3 reads CSAQAHLNTEAFF. In DNA form, the CDR3 reads TGCAGTGCTCAAGCTCACTTGAACACTGAAGCTTTCTTT.

This clonotype has a count of ten or more. The chain joins TRBV27 to TRBJ1-1; 11 positions agree with TRBD1. The CDR3 totals 17 residues. CDR1 is MNHEY and CDR2 is SMNVEV in the germline V gene (reference sequence). The trim removed 6 bases at V and 1 base at J, leaving 10 bases unmatched. CDR3 amino acids: CASRGQGAYYANTEAFF. In nucleotides, the CDR3 is TGTGCCAGCAGAGGACAGGGGGCGTATTATGCGAACACTGAAGCTTTCTTT.

This clonotype occurred many times. V and J are TRBV28 and TRBJ2-1; 12 bases map to TRBD1. The germline CDR1 and CDR2 sequences are MDHEN and SYDVKM. The CDR3 totals 22 residues. J gave up 0 bases and V 3 bases, and 18 bases lay outside the gene matches. CDR3 bases: TGTGCCAGCAGTTTGTGGGAGGGAAGGGGACAGGGGGCGGGAAACTCCTACAATGAGCAGTTCTTC. Translating it yields CASSLWEGRGQGAGNSYNEQFF. Based on the CDR3 plus reference TRBV28 and TRBJ2-1, the full variable domain is DVKVTQSSRYLVKRTGEKVFLECVQDMDHENMFWYRQDPGLGLRLIYFSYDVKMKEKGDIPEGYSVSREKKERFSLILESASTNQTSMYLCASSLWEGRGQGAGNSYNEQFFGPGTRLTVL.

This clonotype was observed at least ten times. The V call is TRBV6-5, the J call TRBJ2-7; 7 nucleotides match TRBD1. J was trimmed by 8 bases and V by 4 bases; bases with no gene match: 11. The CDR3 is 14 residues long. The germline V gene has CDR1 MNHEY and CDR2 SVGAGI. The CDR3 protein is CASSSDRELVKQYF. DNA for the CDR3: TGTGCCAGCAGTTCCGACAGGGAGCTAGTCAAGCAGTACTTC.

The chain uses TRBV7-2 and TRBJ2-7; TRBD1 or TRBD2 may be the D gene (5 bases each). Trimming removed 7 bases from V and 4 bases from J, with 14 bases in between. Germline CDR1 is SGHTA and CDR2 is FQGNSA. The CDR3 loop spans 13 amino acids. The CDR3 loop reads CASTRDAGYEQYF. In DNA, the CDR3 is TGTGCCAGCACCCGGGACGCGGGTTACGAGCAGTACTTC.

This clonotype was recorded at least ten times. The chain links TRBV10-3 to TRBJ2-7; D is tentatively TRBD1 or TRBD2 (6 bases each). The germline V gene has CDR1 ENHRY and CDR2 SYGVKD. Trimming took 2 bases from V and 5 from J, leaving 13 bases between them. This CDR3 is 14 amino acids long. Here the CDR3 reads CAISETGRRDEQYF. CDR3 coding DNA: TGTGCCATCAGTGAGACAGGGAGGAGGGACGAGCAGTACTTC.